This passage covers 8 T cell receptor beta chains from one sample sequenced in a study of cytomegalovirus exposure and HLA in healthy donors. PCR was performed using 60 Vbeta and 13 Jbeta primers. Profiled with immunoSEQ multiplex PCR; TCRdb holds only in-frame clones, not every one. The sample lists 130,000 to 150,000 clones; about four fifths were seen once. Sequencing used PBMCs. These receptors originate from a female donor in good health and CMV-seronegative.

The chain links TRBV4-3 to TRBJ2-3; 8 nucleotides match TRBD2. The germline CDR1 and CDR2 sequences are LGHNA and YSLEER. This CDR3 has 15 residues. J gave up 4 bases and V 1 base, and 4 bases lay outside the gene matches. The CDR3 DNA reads TGCGCCAGCAGCCAAGCGGGACTAGTGGCAGATACGCAGTATTTT. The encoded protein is CASSQAGLVADTQYF.

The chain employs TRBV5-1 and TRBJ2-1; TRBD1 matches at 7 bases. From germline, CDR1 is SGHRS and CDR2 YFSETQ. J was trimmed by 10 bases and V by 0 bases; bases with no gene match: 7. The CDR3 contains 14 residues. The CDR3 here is CASSLGTGVREQFF. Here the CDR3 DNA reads TGCGCCAGCAGCTTGGGGACAGGTGTGAGGGAGCAGTTCTTC.

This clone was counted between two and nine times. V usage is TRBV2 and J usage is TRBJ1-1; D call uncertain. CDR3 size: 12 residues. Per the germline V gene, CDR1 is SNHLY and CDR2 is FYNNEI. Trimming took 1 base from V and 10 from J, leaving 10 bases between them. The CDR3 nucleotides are TGTGCCAGCAGTGAAGGGCCGTCAGGAGCTTTCTTT. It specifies CASSEGPSGAFF.

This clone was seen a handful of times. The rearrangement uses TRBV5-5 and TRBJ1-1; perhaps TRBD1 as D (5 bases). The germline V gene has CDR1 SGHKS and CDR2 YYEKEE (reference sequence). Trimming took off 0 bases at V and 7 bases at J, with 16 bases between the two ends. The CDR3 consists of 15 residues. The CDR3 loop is CASSLGPMGEGEAFF. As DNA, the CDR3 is TGTGCCAGCAGCTTGGGCCCGATGGGGGAGGGTGAAGCTTTCTTT.

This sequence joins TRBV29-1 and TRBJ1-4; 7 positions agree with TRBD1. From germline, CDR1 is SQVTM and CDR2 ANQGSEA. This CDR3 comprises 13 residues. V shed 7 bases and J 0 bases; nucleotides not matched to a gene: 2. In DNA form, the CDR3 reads TGCAGCGCTACAGGGGCAACTAATGAAAAACTGTTTTTT. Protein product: CSATGATNEKLFF.

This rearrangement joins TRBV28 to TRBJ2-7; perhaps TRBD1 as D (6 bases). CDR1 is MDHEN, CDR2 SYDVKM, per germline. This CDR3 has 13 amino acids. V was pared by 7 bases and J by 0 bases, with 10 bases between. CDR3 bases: TGTGCCAGCAAGAGGGGGAGCTCCTACGAGCAGTACTTC. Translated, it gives CASKRGSSYEQYF.

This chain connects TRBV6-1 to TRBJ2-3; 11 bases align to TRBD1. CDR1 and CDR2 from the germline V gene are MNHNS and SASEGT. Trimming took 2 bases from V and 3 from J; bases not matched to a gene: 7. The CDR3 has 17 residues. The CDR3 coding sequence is TGTGCCAGCAGTGAACGGACAGGGGGCTCGAGGACAGATACGCAGTATTTT. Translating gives CASSERTGGSRTDTQYF.

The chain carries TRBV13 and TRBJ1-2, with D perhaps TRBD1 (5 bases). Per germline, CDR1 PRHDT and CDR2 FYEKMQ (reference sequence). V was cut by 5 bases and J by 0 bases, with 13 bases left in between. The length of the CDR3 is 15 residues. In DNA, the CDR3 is TGTGCCAGCAGCGATCAGGGTAAAGCTAACTATGGCTACACCTTC. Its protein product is CASSDQGKANYGYTF.